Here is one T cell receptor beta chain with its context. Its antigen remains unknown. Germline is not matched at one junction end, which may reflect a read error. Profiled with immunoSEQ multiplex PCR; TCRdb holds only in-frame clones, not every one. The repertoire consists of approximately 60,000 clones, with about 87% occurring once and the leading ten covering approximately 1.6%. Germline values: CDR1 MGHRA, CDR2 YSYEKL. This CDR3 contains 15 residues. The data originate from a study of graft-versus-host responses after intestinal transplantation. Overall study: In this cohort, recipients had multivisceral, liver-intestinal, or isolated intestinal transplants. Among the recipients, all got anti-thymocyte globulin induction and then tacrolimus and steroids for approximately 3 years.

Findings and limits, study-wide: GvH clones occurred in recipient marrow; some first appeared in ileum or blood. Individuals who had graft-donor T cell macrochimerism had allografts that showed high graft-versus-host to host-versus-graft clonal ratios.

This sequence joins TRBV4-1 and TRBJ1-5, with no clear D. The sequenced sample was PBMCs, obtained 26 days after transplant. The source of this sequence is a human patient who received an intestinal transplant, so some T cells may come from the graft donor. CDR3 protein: CASSQRRDSDQPQHF. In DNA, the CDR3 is TGCGCCAGCAGCCAACGAAGGGATAGCGATCAGCCCCAGCATTTT.